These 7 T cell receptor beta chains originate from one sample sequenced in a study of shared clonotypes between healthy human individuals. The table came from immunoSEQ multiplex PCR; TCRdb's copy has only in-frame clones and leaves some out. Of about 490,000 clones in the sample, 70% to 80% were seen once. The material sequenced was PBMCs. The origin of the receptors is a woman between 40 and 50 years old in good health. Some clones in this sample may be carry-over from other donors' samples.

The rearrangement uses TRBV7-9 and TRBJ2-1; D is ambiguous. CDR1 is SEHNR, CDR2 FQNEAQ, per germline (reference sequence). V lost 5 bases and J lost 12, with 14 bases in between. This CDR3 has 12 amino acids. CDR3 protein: CASSTNTRGQFF. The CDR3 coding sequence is TGTGCCAGCAGCACTAACACCCGCGGGCAGTTCTTC.

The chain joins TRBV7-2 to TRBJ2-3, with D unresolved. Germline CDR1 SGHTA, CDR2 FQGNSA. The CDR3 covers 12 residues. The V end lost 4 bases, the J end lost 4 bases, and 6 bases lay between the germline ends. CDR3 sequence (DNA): TGTGCCAGCAGCTCACGAGCAGATACGCAGTATTTT. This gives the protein CASSSRADTQYF.

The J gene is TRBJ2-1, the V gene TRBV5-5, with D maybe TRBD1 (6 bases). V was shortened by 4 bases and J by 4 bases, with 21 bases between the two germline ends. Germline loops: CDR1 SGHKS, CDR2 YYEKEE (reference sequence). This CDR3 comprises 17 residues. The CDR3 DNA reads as TGTGCCAGCAGCCCTGGTCTCGGGACAACCCGGTACAATGAGCAGTTCTTC. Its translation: CASSPGLGTTRYNEQFF. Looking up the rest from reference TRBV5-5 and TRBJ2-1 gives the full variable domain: DAGVTQSPTHLIKTRGQQVTLRCSPISGHKSVSWYQQVLGQGPQFIFQYYEKEERGRGNFPDRFSARQFPNYSSELNVNALLLGDSALYLCASSPGLGTTRYNEQFFGPGTRLTVL.

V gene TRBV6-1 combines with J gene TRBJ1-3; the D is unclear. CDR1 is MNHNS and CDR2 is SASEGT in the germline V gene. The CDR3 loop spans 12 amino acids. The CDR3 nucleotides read TGTGCTTCCCGGATCTCTGGAAACACCATATATTTT. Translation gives CASRISGNTIYF.

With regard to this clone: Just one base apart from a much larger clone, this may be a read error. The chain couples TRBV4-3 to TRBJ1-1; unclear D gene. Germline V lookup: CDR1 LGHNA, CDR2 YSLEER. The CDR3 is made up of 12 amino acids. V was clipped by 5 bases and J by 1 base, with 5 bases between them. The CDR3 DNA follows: TGCGCCAGCAGCTTAGAGAACACTGAAGCTTTCTTT. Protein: CASSLENTEAFF.

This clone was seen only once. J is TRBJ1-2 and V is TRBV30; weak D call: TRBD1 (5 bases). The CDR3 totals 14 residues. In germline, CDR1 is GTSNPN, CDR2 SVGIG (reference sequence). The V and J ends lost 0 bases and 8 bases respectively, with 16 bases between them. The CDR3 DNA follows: TGTGCCTGGAGTGTATCCCTACGACAGTCCGGCTACACCTTC. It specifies CAWSVSLRQSGYTF.

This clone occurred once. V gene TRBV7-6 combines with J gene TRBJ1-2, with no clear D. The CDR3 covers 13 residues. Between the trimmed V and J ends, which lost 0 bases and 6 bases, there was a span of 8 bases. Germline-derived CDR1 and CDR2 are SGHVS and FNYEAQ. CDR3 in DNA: TGTGCCAGCAGCTTAGCGGGCAGCGATGGCTACACCTTC. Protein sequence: CASSLAGSDGYTF.